This paragraph reports one TCR beta chain. The entry originates in a study of T cells after yellow fever vaccination. For TCR, cDNA came from 5'RACE template switching, which added a universal primer site and UMIs. TCRdb used MiXCR to reprocess the 5' RACE reads, holding one entry per CDR3 protein. The table lists almost 600,000 distinct CDR3 sequences, around an eighth of them singletons, with over 12% in the top ten. V lost 0 bases, J lost 4 bases, and 14 bases lay in between. The CDR3 sequence is 16 residues long. Germline V gene sequence: CDR1 SGHRS, CDR2 YFSETQ. The clonotype was recovered from a man aged 25 to 40 who received the YFV17D yellow fever vaccine. This sample comprised PBMCs, obtained on the day of the yellow fever booster vaccination. The V and J genes are TRBV5-1 and TRBJ2-1; D may be TRBD1 (6 bases). The CDR3 here is CASSLEGTRGYNEQFF. DNA for the CDR3: TGCGCCAGCAGCTTGGAAGGGACCAGGGGTTACAATGAGCAGTTCTTC.